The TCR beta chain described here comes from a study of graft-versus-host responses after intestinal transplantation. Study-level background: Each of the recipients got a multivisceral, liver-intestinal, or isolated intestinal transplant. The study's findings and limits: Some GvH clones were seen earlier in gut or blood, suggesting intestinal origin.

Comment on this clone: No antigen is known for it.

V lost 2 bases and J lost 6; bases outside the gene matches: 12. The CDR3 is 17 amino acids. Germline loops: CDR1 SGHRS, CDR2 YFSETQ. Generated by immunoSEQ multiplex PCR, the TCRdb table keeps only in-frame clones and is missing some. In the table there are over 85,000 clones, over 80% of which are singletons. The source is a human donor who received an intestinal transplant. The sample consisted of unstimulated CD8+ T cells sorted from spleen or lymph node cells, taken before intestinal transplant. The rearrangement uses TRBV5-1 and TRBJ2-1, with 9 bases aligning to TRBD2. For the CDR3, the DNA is TGCGCCAGCAGCTTCTCCATAGCGGGAGACTACTGCAATGAGCAGTTCTTC. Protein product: CASSFSIAGDYCNEQFF.